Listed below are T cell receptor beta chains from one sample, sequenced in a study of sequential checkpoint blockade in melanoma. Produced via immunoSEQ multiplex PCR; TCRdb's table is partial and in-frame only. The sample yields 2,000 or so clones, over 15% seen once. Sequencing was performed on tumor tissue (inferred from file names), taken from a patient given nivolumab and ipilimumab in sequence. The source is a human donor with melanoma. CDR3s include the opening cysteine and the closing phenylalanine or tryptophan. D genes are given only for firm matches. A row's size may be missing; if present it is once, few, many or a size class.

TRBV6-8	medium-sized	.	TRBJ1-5	TGTGCCAGCAGTTATGAGAGCTATAGCAATCAGCCCCAGCATTTT	CASSYESYSNQPQHF
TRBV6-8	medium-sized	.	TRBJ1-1	TGTGCCAGCTACGCGTTGCACACTGAAGCTTTCTTT	CASYALHTEAFF
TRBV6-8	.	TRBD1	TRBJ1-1	TGTGCCATCATCGGGACAGGGGGCACTGAAGCTTTCTTT	CAIIGTGGTEAFF
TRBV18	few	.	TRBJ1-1	TGTGCCAGCTCACCACGAGCGGGCCAGCCTAAAGACCCTCCGAACACTGAAGCTTTCTTT	CASSPRAGQPKDPPNTEAFF
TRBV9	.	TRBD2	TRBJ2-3	TGTGCCAGCAGCCCCGGGGGGGGGCCAGATACGCAGTATTTT	CASSPGGGPDTQYF
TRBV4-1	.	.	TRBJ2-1	TGCGCCAGCAGCCAGATCAGTTCCTACAATGAGCAGTTCTTC	CASSQISSYNEQFF
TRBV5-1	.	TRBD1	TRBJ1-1	TGCGCCAGCAGCTATGACAGGGGGGACGGCACTGAAGCTTTCTTT	CASSYDRGDGTEAFF
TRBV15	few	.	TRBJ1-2	TGTGCCACCAGCTTAGTCGGCACCCCAACGAATGGCTACACCTTC	CATSLVGTPTNGYTF
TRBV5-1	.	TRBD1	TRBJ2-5	TGCGCCAGCAGCTTGTACGGACAGGGAATCAGGGGAGAGACCCAGTACTTC	CASSLYGQGIRGETQYF
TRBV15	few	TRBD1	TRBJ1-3	TGTGCCACCAGCAGAGAGACAGGGTTCGGAAACACCATATATTTT	CATSRETGFGNTIYF
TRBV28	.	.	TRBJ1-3	TGTGCCAGCAGTTCATCCTTGGGGGGAGGGTATGGAAACACCATATATTTT	CASSSSLGGGYGNTIYF
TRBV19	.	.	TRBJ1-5	TGTGCCAGTAGTATAGGCGGCACGGGGGGGACTCAGCCCCAGCATTTT	CASSIGGTGGTQPQHF
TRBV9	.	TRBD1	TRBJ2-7	TGTGCCAGCAGGGACAGGGGCGAGGAGCAGTACTTC	CASRDRGEEQYF
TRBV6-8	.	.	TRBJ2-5	TGTGCCACCCTGTCGCGAGACCAAGAGACCCAGTACTTC	CATLSRDQETQYF
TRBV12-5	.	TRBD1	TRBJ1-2	TGTGCCAGCAAACATACCGACAGGGGAGGCGGCTACACCTTC	CASKHTDRGGGYTF
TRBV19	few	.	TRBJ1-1	TGTGCCAGTAGTATAGTGAGCAGATCAGGCACTGAAGCTTTCTTT	CASSIVSRSGTEAFF
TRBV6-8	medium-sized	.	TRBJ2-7	TGTGCCAGCAGTCAAATTCCCTACGAGCAGTACTTC	CASSQIPYEQYF